The following is a TCR beta chain sequence with its context. The antigen it recognizes is unknown. No quality values exist for individual bases; no much larger clone is one base distant. For this chain, trimming is 4 bases at the V end and 1 base at the J end, and the number of junction bases without a gene match is 8. For CDR1 and CDR2, the germline V gene lists SGHRS and YFSETQ. Reading from cysteine to phenylalanine, the CDR3 counts 16 amino acids. Only the CDR3 portion is preserved as DNA: 48 bases, with reading frame beginning at the first base. This sample was taken from a study of CD8+ T cells in alopecia areata (dated by TCRdb to 2017 to 2018). About the full investigation: The treated patients took part in an open-label pilot trial in which moderate-to-severe alopecia areata was treated with oral tofacitinib at 5 to 10 mg twice daily. The study used high-throughput TCRbeta sequencing to examine T cell clonal expansion in alopecia areata, in both the C3H/HeJ mouse model and human patients. Clonality in the scalp was compared among normal scalp (n=4), patchy alopecia areata scalp (n=8), and alopecia totalis/universalis scalp (n=8). RNA was extracted with the PAXgene miRNA kit for fixed scalp, the miRNeasy kit for PBMCs, and the RNeasy kit for mouse skin. Disease severity in treated patients was measured with the SALT score, which quantifies the percentage of affected scalp surface area. Biopsies were taken from tofacitinib-treated patients at baseline and at 4 and 24 weeks of treatment, and a later scalp biopsy was taken in several of the tofacitinib-treated patients. Human TCRbeta sequencing covered scalp tissue and sorted CD4+ and CD8+ peripheral blood T cells from patchy and totalis/universalis alopecia areata patients and healthy controls. Tofacitinib was administered for 6 to 18 months, and 6 months of follow-up off drug were then conducted to assess delayed response and recurrence. TCRbeta CDR3 regions were amplified by immunoSEQ multiplex PCR using 35 Vbeta forward and 13 Jbeta reverse primers.

This specimen's time point label, per the study, means: less than 30 weeks on oral tofacitinib. The sample's treatment or condition label, decoded: oral pan-JAK inhibitor, 5-10 mg twice daily. Peripheral blood and lesional scalp punch biopsies were obtained from patients with alopecia areata. PBMCs were isolated by density centrifugation and stained for CD3, CD4 and CD8, after which CD4+ and CD8+ T cells were sorted on a FACSAria. The library came from the immunoSEQ multiplex PCR assay. To provide template for TCR sequencing, every sample had RNA extracted and reverse transcribed into cDNA. First-strand cDNA was synthesized with SuperScript III using a 2:1 mix of oligo-dT and random hexamers. A synthetic immune receptor repertoire was used to measure amplification bias, and any remaining bias was corrected computationally. As for the authors' bioinformatics: Raw reads were preprocessed to remove errors, and CDR3 was defined by IMGT conventions from the conserved cysteine to phenylalanine. Clonality was calculated as 1 minus Shannon entropy normalized by log2 of the number of productive unique TCRs. CD4 or CD8 identity of scalp clones was inferred by cross-referencing scalp TCRbeta sequences with sorted blood CD4 and CD8 repertoires. This immuneACCESS table, as held by TCRdb, lists in-frame sequences with V and J called but not all clones. Of the missing ones, under half trace to an unresolved V gene in checked studies; the others have no known cause. V and J calls and clone size follow that table, whereas D and trimming were derived from the DNA. Across this sample there are 110,000 or so clones, with approximately 51% seen only once. The ten most abundant clones make up 3% to 4% of the sample.

The full study reports these points: Tofacitinib significantly decreased scalp clonality and the number of expanded CD8+ clones among the top 100 scalp clones. Unlike mouse skin, which is dominated by gammadelta T cells, normal human skin has resident alphabeta T cells that are also sequenced, and this complicates analysis of the scalp TCR repertoire. Shared TCR sequences between patients were less evident than in mice, which may be partly attributable to HLA diversity in the patient population. Because the treated cohort was small and included a single nonresponder, larger studies are needed to assess links between baseline CD8+ expansion and response. Many expanded lesional clones were found to persist in scalp and blood during tofacitinib treatment, and relapse after treatment cessation may be partly explained by this persistence. Lesional scalp, especially in alopecia totalis/universalis, showed higher clonality and more expanded CD8+ clones than normal scalp, suggesting antigenic drive.

The specimen comprised CD4+ T cells sorted from blood, sampled at week 24, from a patient treated with tofacitinib. This TCR was sampled from a human donor with alopecia areata. The chain employs TRBV5-1 and TRBJ2-5; 9 central bases correspond to TRBD1. The CDR3 protein: CASSPLTGGPQETQYF. The nucleotide sequence reads TGCGCCAGCAGCCCACTGACAGGGGGACCCCAAGAGACCCAGTACTTC.